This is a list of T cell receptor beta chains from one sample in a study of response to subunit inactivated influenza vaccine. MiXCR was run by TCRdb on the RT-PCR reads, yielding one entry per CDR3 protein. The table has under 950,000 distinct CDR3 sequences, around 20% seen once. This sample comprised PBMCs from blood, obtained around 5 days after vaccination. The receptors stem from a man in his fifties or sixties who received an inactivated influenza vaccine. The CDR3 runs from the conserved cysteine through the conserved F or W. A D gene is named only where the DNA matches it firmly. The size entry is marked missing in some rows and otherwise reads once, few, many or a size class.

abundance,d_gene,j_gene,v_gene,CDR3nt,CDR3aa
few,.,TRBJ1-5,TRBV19,TGTGCCAGTAGTATCGTCAGGGGTCTTGACAATCAGCCCCAGCATTTT,CASSIVRGLDNQPQHF
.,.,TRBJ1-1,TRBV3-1,TGTGCCAGCAGCCAAGAAGCGGGGAACACTGAAGCTTTCTTT,CASSQEAGNTEAFF
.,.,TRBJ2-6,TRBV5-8,TGTGCCAGCAGCTGGGACTCCCCTGGGGCCAACGTCCTGACTTTC,CASSWDSPGANVLTF
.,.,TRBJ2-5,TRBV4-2,TGTGCCAGCAGCCAAGATCGGTCCAGCCGCCCTGCGCGGGAGACCCAGTACTTC,CASSQDRSSRPARETQYF
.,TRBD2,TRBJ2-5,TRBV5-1,TGCGCCAGCTCACCGGGACTAGCGGGATACGGGACCCAGTACTTC,CASSPGLAGYGTQYF
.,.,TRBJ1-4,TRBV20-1,TGCAGTGCCATCACAGGACATAATGAAAAACTGTTTTTT,CSAITGHNEKLFF
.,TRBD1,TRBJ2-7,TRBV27,TGTGCCAGCAGGTGGGGACAGGGCCCCTACGAGCAGTACTTC,CASRWGQGPYEQYF
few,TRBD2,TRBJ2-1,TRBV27,TGTGCCAGCAAGTTACTAGCGGGAGTGGACAATGAGCAGTTCTTC,CASKLLAGVDNEQFF
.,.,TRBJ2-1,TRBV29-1,TGCAGCGTTTCCCACGGGGACTCACCCTCCCACAATGAGCAGTTCTTC,CSVSHGDSPSHNEQFF
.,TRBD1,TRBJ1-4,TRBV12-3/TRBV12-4,TGTGCCAGCAGTTTAACCAGGGGGGCCACTAATGAAAAACTGTTTTTT,CASSLTRGATNEKLFF
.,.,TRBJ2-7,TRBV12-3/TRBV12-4,TGTGCCAGCAGTTTAGGCCCCGTAGGTATCTACGAGCAGTACTTC,CASSLGPVGIYEQYF
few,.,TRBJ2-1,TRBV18,TGTGCCAGCTCACCATCTTTTGGGGAAATCAATGAGCAGTTCTTC,CASSPSFGEINEQFF
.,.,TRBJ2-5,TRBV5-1,TGCGCCAGCAGCTGGAAGTCAGGAGGGGAAGAGACCCAGTACTTC,CASSWKSGGEETQYF
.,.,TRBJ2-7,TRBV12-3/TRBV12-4,TGTGCCAGCAGTTTATCAGGGATCCCCGAGCAGTACTTC,CASSLSGIPEQYF
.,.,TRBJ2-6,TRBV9,TGTGCCAGCAGCGTCAGTGTCGGGGGTGGCCCTGGCTCTGGGGCCAACGTCCTGACTTTC,CASSVSVGGGPGSGANVLTF
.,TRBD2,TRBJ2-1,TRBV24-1,TGTGCCACCCGAAGCGGGGATCGGTACAATGAGCAGTTCTTC,CATRSGDRYNEQFF
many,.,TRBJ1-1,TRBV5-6,TGTGCCAGCAGCTCATTACTACAGGTAGGCGGCTTGAACACTGAAGCTTTCTTT,CASSSLLQVGGLNTEAFF
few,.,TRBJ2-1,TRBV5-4,TGTGCCAGCAGCTGGCCCGGGACCCAGGCCAATGAGCAGTTCTTC,CASSWPGTQANEQFF
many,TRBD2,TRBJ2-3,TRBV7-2,TGTGCCAGCAGCTTCTCCCTGGCGGGAGGAAGCACAGATACGCAGTATTTT,CASSFSLAGGSTDTQYF
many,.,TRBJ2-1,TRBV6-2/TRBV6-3,TGTGCCAGCAGCCCCGGTGGTTTTGGCGGGGGCCATACCAGCTCCTACAATGAGCAGTTCTTC,CASSPGGFGGGHTSSYNEQFF
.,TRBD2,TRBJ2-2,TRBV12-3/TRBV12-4,TGTGCCAGCAGGCTTAGCGGGGGGGCGAACACCGGGGAGCTGTTTTTT,CASRLSGGANTGELFF
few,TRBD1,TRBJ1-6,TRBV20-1,TGCAGTGCTAGAGGAGGGACAGCGCACTATAATTCACCCCTCCACTTT,CSARGGTAHYNSPLHF
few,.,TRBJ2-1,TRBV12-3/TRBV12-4,TGTGCCAGCAGTTTCGGGTTCATGGCCTACAATGAGCAGTTCTTC,CASSFGFMAYNEQFF
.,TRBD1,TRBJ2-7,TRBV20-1,TGCAGTGCTAGTTGGACAGGGCGATCCTACGAGCAGTACTTC,CSASWTGRSYEQYF
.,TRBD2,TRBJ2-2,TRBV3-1,TGTGCCAGCAGCCAAGGAATGAGCGGGGTAGGGGAGCTGTTTTTT,CASSQGMSGVGELFF
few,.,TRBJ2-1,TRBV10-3,TGTGCCATCAGTGATTTGGGGGGGCTTCTGGATGAGCAGTTCTTC,CAISDLGGLLDEQFF
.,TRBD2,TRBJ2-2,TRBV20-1,TGCAGTGCTAGAGATCCCCGAACTAGCGGTAACACCGGGGAGCTGTTTTTT,CSARDPRTSGNTGELFF
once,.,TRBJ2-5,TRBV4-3,TGCGCCAGCAGCCAAACCGGATTTCAGGGAGAGACCCAGTACTTC,CASSQTGFQGETQYF
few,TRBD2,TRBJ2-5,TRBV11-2,TGTGCCAGCAGTCCTACCGGGACTAGCGGAGTAATACAAGAGACCCAGTACTTC,CASSPTGTSGVIQETQYF
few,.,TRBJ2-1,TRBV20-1,TGCAGTGTCAGACGGCGGGCAGGGTACAATGAGCAGTTCTTC,CSVRRRAGYNEQFF
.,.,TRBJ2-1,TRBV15,TGTGCCACCAGCAGAGATGGGCTGGAGGGTGTGCAGTTCTTC,CATSRDGLEGVQFF
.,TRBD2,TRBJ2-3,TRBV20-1,TGCAGCGTCAAGGGAGGTTCTAGCGGGGGGCACACAGATACGCAGTATTTT,CSVKGGSSGGHTDTQYF
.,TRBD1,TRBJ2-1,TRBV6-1,TGTGCCAGCAGGATACAGACAGGGCCGAATGAGCAGTTCTTC,CASRIQTGPNEQFF
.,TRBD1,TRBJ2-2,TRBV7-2,TGTGCCAGCACCCTTAGGATGACAGGGACAGGCGGGGAGCTGTTTTTT,CASTLRMTGTGGELFF
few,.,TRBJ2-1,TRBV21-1,TGTGCCAGCAGCAAAGTTTCGGACAGGGAACACAATGAGCAGTTCTTC,CASSKVSDREHNEQFF
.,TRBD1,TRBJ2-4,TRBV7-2,TGTGCCAGCAGCCCGGGACAGGGTTCGGACATTCAGTACTTC,CASSPGQGSDIQYF
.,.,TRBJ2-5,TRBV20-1,TGCAGTGCTGCGGACTATGTGGAGACCCAGTACTTC,CSAADYVETQYF
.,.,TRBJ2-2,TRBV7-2,TGTGCCAGCTGGTACGGGGAGCTGTTTTTT,CASWYGELFF
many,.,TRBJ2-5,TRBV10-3,TGTGCCATCAGTGAGAGCGTTTGGGACATGTCAGAGACCCAGTACTTC,CAISESVWDMSETQYF
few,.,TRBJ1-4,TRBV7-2,TGTGCCAGCAGCTTAGTAGGTGGCGGGAATGAAAAACTGTTTTTT,CASSLVGGGNEKLFF
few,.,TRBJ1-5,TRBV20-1,TGCAGTGCTAGTGATAATAGCAATCAGCCCCAGCATTTT,CSASDNSNQPQHF
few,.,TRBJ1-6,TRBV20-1,TGCAGTGCTAGAGATTATTCACCCCTCCACTTT,CSARDYSPLHF
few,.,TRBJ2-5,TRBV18,TGTGCCAGCTCACCCAACTCGGGGGAGACCCAGTACTTC,CASSPNSGETQYF
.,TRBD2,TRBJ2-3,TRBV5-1,TGCGCCAGCAGCAGCTCCGGGGGGACCAACACAGATACGCAGTATTTT,CASSSSGGTNTDTQYF
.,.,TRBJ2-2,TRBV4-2,TGTGCCAGCAGCCAAGATCGGTGGGCCGGGGAGCTGTTTTTT,CASSQDRWAGELFF
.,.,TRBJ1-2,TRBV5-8,TGTGCCAGCAGCTTGGCCCCCGGGCCTTACTATGGCTACACCTTC,CASSLAPGPYYGYTF
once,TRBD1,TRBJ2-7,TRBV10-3,TGTGCCATCAGCTGGGACAGGACCTACGAGCAGTACTTC,CAISWDRTYEQYF
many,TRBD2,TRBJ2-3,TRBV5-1,TGTGCCAGCAGCTTAGTCACGGGGGGAACAGATACGCAGTATTTT,CASSLVTGGTDTQYF
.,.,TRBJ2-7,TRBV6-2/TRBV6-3,TGTGCCAGCAGCCAAGGGCCCCTTCTCGAGCAGTACTTC,CASSQGPLLEQYF
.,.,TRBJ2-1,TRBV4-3,TGCGCCAGCAGCCAAGATCCCCTTCGGGTTGAGCAGTTCTTC,CASSQDPLRVEQFF
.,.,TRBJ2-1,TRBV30,TGTGCCTGGAGTTTAAAGGGGGCCTACAATGAGCAGTTCTTC,CAWSLKGAYNEQFF
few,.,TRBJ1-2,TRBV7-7,TGTGCTAGCAGCTTAGCTTTCCGGATCTATGGCTACACCTTC,CASSLAFRIYGYTF
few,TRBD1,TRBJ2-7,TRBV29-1,TGCAGCGTTGAGCACACAGGGGACGAAAGGCACGAGCAGTACTTC,CSVEHTGDERHEQYF
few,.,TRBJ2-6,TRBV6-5,TGTGCCAGCAGTTATTCACAGGTCCGCTCTGGGGCCAACGTCCTGACTTTC,CASSYSQVRSGANVLTF
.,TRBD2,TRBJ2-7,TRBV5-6,TGTGCCAGCAGCGGCCCTGGGGCGGGAGGGCCCCACGAGCAGTACTTC,CASSGPGAGGPHEQYF
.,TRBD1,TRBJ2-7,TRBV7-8,TGTGCCAGCAGCGCGGACAGGGCCCACGAGCAGTACTTC,CASSADRAHEQYF
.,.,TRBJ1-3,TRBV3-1,TGTGCCAGCAGCCAGTGGCGAGGACAACTTGGAAACACCATATATTTT,CASSQWRGQLGNTIYF
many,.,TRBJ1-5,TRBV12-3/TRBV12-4,TGTGCCAGCAGTATAAGAAGGGGATCTCAGCCCCAGCATTTT,CASSIRRGSQPQHF